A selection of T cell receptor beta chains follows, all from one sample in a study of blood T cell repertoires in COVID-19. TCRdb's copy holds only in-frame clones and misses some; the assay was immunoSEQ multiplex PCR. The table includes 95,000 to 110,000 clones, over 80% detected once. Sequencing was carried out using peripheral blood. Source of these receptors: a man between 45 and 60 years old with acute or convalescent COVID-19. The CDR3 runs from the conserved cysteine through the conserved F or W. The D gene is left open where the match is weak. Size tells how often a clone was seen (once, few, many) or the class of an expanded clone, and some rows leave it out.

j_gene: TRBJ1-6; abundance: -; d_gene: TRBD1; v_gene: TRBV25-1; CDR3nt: TGTGCCAGCAGACAGACAGGGATTGATTCACCCCTCCACTTT; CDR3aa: CASRQTGIDSPLHF
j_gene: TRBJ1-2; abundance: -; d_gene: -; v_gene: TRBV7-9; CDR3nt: TGTGCCAGCAGCCACTTGGTCGCGGGGCCGGACTATGGCTACACCTTC; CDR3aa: CASSHLVAGPDYGYTF
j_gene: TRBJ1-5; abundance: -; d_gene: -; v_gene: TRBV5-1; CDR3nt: TGCGCCAGCAGCTTGGACTCGGGAAATCAGCCCCAGCATTTT; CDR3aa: CASSLDSGNQPQHF
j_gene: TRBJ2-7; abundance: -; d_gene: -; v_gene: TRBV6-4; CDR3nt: TGTGCCAGCAGGGGGACTCCTTCCTACGAGCAGTACTTC; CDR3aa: CASRGTPSYEQYF
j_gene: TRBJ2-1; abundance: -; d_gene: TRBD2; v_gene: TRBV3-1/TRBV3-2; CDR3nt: TGTGCCAGCAGCCAAGAGGGTACTAGCGGGAGCCTCTACAATGAGCAGTTCTTC; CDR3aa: CASSQEGTSGSLYNEQFF
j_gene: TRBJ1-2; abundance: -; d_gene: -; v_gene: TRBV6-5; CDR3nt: TGTGCCAGCAGTTACTCGGGGAGCGGTGGCTACACCTTC; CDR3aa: CASSYSGSGGYTF
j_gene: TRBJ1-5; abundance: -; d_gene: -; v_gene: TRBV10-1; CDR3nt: TGCGCCAGCAGTGGTCAGGTCAATCAGCCCCAGCATTTT; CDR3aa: CASSGQVNQPQHF
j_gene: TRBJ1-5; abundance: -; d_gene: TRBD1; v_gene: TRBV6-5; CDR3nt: TGTGCCAGCAGGCCAGGGGGAATTAGCAATCAGCCCCAGCATTTT; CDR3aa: CASRPGGISNQPQHF
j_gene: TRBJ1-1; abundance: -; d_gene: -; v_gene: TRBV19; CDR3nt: TGTGCCAGTAGTATACGTCCGAACACTGAAGCTTTCTTT; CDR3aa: CASSIRPNTEAFF
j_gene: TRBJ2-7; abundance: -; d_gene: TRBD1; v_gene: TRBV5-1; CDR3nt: TGCGCCACCTCCCGGGACAGGGGTTACGAGCAGTACTTC; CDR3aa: CATSRDRGYEQYF
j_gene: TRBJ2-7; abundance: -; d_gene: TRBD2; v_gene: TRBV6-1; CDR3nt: TGTGCCAGCAGTGATACGGGACTAGCGGGCGGGTTCGAGCAGTACTTC; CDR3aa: CASSDTGLAGGFEQYF
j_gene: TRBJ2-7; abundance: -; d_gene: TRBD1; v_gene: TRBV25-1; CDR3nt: TGTGCCAGCAGTGATATCGGACAGGGGAGCGAGCAGTACTTC; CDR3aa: CASSDIGQGSEQYF
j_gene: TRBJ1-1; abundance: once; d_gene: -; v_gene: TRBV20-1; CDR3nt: TGCAAAGGAGGGTCTGAAGCTTTCTTT; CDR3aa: CKGGSEAFF
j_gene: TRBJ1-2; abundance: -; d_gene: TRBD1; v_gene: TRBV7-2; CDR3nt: TGTGCCAGCAGCTTAGTGGGCAGGGGGCGAGGAAACGGCTACACCTTC; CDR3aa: CASSLVGRGRGNGYTF
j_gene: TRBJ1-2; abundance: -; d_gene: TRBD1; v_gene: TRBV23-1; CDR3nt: TGCGCCAGAGAGACAGGGGCGGATAACTATGGCTACACCTTC; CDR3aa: CARETGADNYGYTF
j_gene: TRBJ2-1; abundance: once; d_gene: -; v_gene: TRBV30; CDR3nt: TGTGCCTGGAGCGAACAGGGAGCTGAGCAGTTCTTC; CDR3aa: CAWSEQGAEQFF
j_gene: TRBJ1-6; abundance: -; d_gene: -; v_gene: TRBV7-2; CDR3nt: TGTGCCAGCAGCTTTACAACACAGGGAGCATCACCCCTCCACTTT; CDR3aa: CASSFTTQGASPLHF
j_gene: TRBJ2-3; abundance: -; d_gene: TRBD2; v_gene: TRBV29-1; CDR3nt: TGCAGCGTTGAAAGCGGGAAGAGCACAGATACGCAGTATTTT; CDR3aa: CSVESGKSTDTQYF
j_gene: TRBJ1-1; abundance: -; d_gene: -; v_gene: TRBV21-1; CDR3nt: TGTGCCAGCACCAACCCAGGGGGACAGGGTGGCACTGAAGCTTTCTTT; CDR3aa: CASTNPGGQGGTEAFF
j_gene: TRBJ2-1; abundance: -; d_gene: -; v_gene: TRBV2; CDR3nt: TGTGCCAGCAGCCCCGAGGCGGGAATCTACAATGAGCAGTTCTTC; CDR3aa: CASSPEAGIYNEQFF
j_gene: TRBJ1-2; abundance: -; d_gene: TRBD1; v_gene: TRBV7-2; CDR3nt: TGTGCCAGCAGCTTAGCCGGGACAGGGGTTCGTGGCTACACCTTC; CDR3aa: CASSLAGTGVRGYTF
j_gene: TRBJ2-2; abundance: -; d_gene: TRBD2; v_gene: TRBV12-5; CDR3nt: TGTGCTAGTGACCCCACGGGAGGGAACACCGGGGAGCTGTTTTTT; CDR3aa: CASDPTGGNTGELFF
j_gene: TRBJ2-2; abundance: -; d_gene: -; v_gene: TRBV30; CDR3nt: TGTGCCTGGAGGGGCATCAGTACGAACACCGGGGAGCTGTTTTTT; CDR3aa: CAWRGISTNTGELFF
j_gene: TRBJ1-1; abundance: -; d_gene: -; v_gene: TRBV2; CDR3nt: TGTGCCACCGGGAACACTGAAGCTTTCTTT; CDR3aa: CATGNTEAFF
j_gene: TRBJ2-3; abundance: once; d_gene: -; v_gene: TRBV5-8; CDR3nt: TGTGCCAGCAGCCCGACTCCGGGTTTCCTCGAGCACACAGATACGCAGTATTTT; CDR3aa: CASSPTPGFLEHTDTQYF
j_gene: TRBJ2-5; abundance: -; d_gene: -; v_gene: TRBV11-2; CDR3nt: TGTGCCAGCAGCTCCCGACAGGGAGCATTGGAGGGTCAGTACTTC; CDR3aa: CASSSRQGALEGQYF
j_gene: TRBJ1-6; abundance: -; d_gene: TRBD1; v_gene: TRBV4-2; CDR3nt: TGTGCCAGCAGCCAATCCGGGACAGGAGTCTCCTATAATTCACCCCTCCACTTT; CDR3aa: CASSQSGTGVSYNSPLHF
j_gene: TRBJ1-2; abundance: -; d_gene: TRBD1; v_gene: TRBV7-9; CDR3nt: TGTGCCAGCAGCCTTGCGGGACAGGAGTTATATGGCTACACCTTC; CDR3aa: CASSLAGQELYGYTF
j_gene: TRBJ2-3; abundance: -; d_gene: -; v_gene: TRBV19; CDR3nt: TGTGCCAGTAGTCCCCTGGGGGGTTCTCCCCCAGATACGCAGTATTTT; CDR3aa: CASSPLGGSPPDTQYF
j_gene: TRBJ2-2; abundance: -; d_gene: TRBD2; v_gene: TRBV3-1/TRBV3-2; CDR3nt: TGTGCCAGCAGCCAAGATCTCGCGGGAGAGTACGCGAACACCGGGGAGCTGTTTTTT; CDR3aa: CASSQDLAGEYANTGELFF
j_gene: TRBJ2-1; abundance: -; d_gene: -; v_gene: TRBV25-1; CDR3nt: TGTGCCAGCAGTGATACAAACTACAATGAGCAGTTCTTC; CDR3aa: CASSDTNYNEQFF
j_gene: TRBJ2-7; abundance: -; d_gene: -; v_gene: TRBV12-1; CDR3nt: TGTGCCAGCAGCTTTGCCGGGTGCCCAGACCCCTACGAGCAGTACTTC; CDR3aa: CASSFAGCPDPYEQYF
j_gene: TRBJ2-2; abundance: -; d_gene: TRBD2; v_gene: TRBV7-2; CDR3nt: TGTGCCAGCCGAGCGGGACGGACTTCTGGGGAGCTGTTTTTT; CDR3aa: CASRAGRTSGELFF
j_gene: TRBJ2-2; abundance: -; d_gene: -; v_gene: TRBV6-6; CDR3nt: TGTGCCAGCAGTTACCCGGCCGGGGAGCTGTTTTTT; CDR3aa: CASSYPAGELFF
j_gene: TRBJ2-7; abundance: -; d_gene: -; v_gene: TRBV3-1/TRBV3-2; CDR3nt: TGTGCCAGCAGCCAAAGGGGCTCCTACGAGCAGTACTTC; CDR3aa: CASSQRGSYEQYF
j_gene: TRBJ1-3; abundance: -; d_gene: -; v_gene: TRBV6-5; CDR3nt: TGTGCCAGCAGTATGGGACTACACTCTGGAAACACCATATATTTT; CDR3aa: CASSMGLHSGNTIYF
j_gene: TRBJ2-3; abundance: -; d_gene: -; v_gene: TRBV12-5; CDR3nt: TGTGCTAGTGGTCGACTCGCAACGGCCCCAGATACGCAGTATTTT; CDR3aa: CASGRLATAPDTQYF